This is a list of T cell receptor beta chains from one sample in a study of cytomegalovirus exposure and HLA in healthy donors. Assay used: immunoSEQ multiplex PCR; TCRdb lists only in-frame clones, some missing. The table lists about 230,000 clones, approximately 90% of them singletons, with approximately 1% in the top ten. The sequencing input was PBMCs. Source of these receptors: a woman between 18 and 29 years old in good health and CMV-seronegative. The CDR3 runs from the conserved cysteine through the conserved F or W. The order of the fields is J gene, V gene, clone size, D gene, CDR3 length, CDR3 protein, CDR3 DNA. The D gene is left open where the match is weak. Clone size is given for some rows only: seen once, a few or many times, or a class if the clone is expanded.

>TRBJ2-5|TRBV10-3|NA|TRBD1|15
CAIRMTGDNVETQYF
TGTGCCATCAGGATGACAGGGGATAATGTCGAGACCCAGTACTTC
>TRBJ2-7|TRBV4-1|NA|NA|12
CASSQDGTKQYF
TGCGCCAGCAGCCAAGATGGGACAAAGCAGTACTTC
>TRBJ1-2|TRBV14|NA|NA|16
CASSQDPHTGNYGYTF
TGTGCCAGCAGCCAAGATCCCCATACGGGAAACTATGGCTACACCTTC
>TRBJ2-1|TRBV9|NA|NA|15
CASSSSPYLAYEQFF
TGTGCCAGCAGCTCCTCGCCTTATTTAGCTTATGAGCAGTTCTTC
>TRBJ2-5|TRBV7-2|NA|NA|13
CASSLGRSETQYF
TGTGCCAGCAGCTTAGGGAGGAGCGAGACCCAGTACTTC
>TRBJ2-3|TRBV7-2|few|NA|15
CASSSSGFYTDTQYF
TGTGCCAGCAGCTCGAGCGGGTTCTACACAGATACGCAGTATTTT
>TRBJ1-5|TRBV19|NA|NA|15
CASSTGSTANQPQHF
TGTGCCAGTAGTACGGGATCGACGGCCAATCAGCCCCAGCATTTT
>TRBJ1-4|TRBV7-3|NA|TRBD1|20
CASSLKGARALLATNEKLFF
TGTGCCAGCAGCTTAAAGGGGGCCAGGGCACTCCTTGCAACTAATGAAAAACTGTTTTTT
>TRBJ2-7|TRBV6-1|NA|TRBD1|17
CASSGTKGQPSSYEQYF
TGTGCCAGCAGTGGAACTAAGGGACAGCCGAGCTCCTACGAGCAGTACTTC
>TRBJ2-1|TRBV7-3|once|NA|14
CASSSTYGVGEQFF
TGTGCCAGCAGCTCAACCTACGGGGTTGGTGAGCAGTTCTTC
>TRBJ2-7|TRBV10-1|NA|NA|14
CASSEASFSYEQYF
TGCGCCAGCAGTGAGGCTAGCTTCTCCTACGAGCAGTACTTC
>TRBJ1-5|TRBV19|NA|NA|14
CASKENRGNQPQHF
TGTGCCAGTAAAGAGAACAGGGGCAATCAGCCCCAGCATTTT
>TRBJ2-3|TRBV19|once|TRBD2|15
CASKRLADSTDTQYF
TGTGCCAGTAAGAGGCTAGCGGATAGCACAGATACGCAGTATTTT
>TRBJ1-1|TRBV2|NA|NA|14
CASRRMGEETEAFF
TGTGCCAGCCGCAGGATGGGGGAGGAGACTGAAGCTTTCTTT
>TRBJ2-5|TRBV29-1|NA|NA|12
CSVVSLGETQYF
TGCAGCGTTGTGTCCCTCGGGGAGACCCAGTACTTC
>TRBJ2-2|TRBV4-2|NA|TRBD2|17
CASENRKGRAETGELFF
TGTGCCAGCGAGAACCGGAAGGGGAGGGCAGAGACCGGGGAGCTGTTTTTT
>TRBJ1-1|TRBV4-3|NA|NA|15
CASSQEGRRGTEAFF
TGCGCCAGCAGCCAAGAAGGCAGGCGGGGCACTGAAGCTTTCTTT
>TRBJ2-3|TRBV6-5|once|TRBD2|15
CASSLSGESTDTQYF
TGTGCCAGCAGTCTAAGCGGGGAGAGCACAGATACGCAGTATTTT
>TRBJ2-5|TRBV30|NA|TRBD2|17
CAWSVLRGAGRWETQYF
TGTGCCTGGAGTGTATTGCGGGGGGCAGGGAGGTGGGAGACCCAGTACTTC
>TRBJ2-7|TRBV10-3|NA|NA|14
CAISESGQLYEQYF
TGTGCCATCAGTGAGTCAGGACAGCTCTACGAGCAGTACTTC
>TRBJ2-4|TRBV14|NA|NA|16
CASSQDTRARRAYQYF
TGTGCCAGCAGCCAAGACACCAGGGCCAGGCGCGCCTATCAGTACTTC
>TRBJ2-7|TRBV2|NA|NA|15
CASSALWGLSYEQYF
TGTGCCAGCAGTGCGTTGTGGGGCTTAAGCTACGAGCAGTACTTC
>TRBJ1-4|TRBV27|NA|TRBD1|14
CASSLRTGREKLFF
TGTGCCAGCAGTTTACGGACAGGGAGGGAAAAACTGTTTTTT
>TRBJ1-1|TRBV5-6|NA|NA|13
CASSLVRNTEAFF
TGTGCCAGCAGCTTGGTGAGGAACACTGAAGCTTTCTTT
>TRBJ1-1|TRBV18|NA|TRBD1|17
CASSQLAGGDPNTEAFF
TGTGCCAGCTCACAATTGGCAGGGGGCGACCCAAACACTGAAGCTTTCTTT
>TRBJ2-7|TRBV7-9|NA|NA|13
CASSPTASYEQYF
TGTGCCAGCAGCCCGACAGCCTCCTACGAGCAGTACTTC
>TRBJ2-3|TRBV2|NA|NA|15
CASSEGQFSTDTQYF
TGTGCCAGCAGCGAAGGACAGTTCAGCACAGATACGCAGTATTTT
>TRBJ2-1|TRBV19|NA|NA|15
CASSIMGQALDEQFF
TGTGCCAGTAGTATAATGGGCCAGGCTCTGGATGAGCAGTTCTTC
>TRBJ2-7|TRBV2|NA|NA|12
CASSDRLYEQYF
TGTGCCAGCAGTGACAGGCTTTACGAGCAGTACTTC
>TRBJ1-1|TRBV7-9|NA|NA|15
CASSLGTRTEGNAFF
TGTGCCAGCAGCTTAGGAACGCGAACGGAGGGAAATGCTTTCTTT
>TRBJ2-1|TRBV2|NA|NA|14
CASATRTYFNEQFF
TGTGCCAGCGCAACTAGAACTTATTTCAATGAGCAGTTCTTC
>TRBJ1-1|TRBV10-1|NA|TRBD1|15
CASSEGRGLNTEAFF
TGCGCCAGCAGTGAGGGCAGGGGGCTTAACACTGAAGCTTTCTTT
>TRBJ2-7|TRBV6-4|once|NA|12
CASNGHLYEQYF
TGTGCCAGCAACGGACATCTCTACGAGCAGTACTTC
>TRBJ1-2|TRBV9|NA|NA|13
CASSTGTIYGYTF
TGTGCCAGCAGCACCGGGACAATCTATGGCTACACCTTC
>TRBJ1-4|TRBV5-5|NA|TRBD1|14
CASSLGQGSEKLFF
TGTGCCAGCAGCTTGGGACAGGGGAGCGAAAAACTGTTTTTT
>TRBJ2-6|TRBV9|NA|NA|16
CASTTGGLSGANVLTF
TGTGCCAGTACAACCGGCGGGTTGTCTGGGGCCAACGTCCTGACTTTC
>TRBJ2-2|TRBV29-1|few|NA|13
CSVDSTDTGELFF
TGCAGCGTTGACTCAACAGATACCGGGGAGCTGTTTTTT
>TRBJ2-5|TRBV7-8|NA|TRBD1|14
CASSLVGTEETQYF
TGTGCCAGCAGCTTAGTAGGGACAGAAGAGACCCAGTACTTC
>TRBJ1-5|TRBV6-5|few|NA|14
CASSYSSVNQPQHF
TGTGCCAGCAGTTACTCGTCAGTCAATCAGCCCCAGCATTTT
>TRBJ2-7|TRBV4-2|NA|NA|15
CASSPQGGPSYEQYF
TGTGCCAGCAGCCCCCAGGGGGGCCCCTCCTACGAGCAGTACTTC